The next 23 T cell receptor beta chains were all read from a single sample in a study of blood T cell repertoires in COVID-19. Sequenced by immunoSEQ multiplex PCR; TCRdb stores in-frame clones only, minus some. Found here are approximately 210,000 clones, approximately 86% of them singletons; the top ten hold 0.72%. The source material was peripheral blood. The receptors stem from a man aged 40-50 years with acute or convalescent COVID-19.

This clone was observed a few times. This chain connects TRBV9 to TRBJ1-3; 8 bases fit TRBD1. V lost 3 bases and J lost 0; bases outside the gene matches: 2. The CDR3 spans 15 residues. Germline-derived CDR1 and CDR2 are SGDLS and YYNGEE. Here the CDR3 reads CASSAGTGSGNTIYF. DNA of the CDR3: TGTGCCAGCAGCGCCGGGACAGGCTCTGGAAACACCATATATTTT.

CDR3 in amino acids: CATSDSTGVGYTF. The CDR3 DNA sequence: TGTGCCACCAGTGATTCAACAGGGGTGGGCTACACCTTC. This chain connects TRBV24-1 to TRBJ1-2; 7 bases agree with TRBD1. The CDR3 loop spans 13 amino acids. V lost 2 bases to trimming and J lost 8 bases; unmatched junction nucleotides: 4. Per the germline V gene, CDR1 is KGHDR and CDR2 is SFDVKD.

The chain links TRBV24-1 to TRBJ2-3; possibly TRBD2 for D (5 bases). V was clipped by 0 bases and J by 5 bases, with 11 bases between them. The CDR3 has 15 residues. Germline V gene data show CDR1 as KGHDR and CDR2 as SFDVKD. The CDR3 loop reads CATSDLDGMRDTQYF. CDR3 DNA: TGTGCCACCAGTGATTTGGACGGGATGAGAGATACGCAGTATTTT.

V is TRBV27 and J is TRBJ1-1; TRBD1 matches 9 bases. Trimming at V came to 5 bases and at J to 4 bases, leaving 5 bases not matched to a gene. The CDR3 is made up of 14 amino acids. The germline CDR1 and CDR2 sequences are MNHEY and SMNVEV (reference sequence). The CDR3: CASSLGQGGTEAFF. The CDR3 DNA reads TGTGCCAGCAGTCTGGGACAGGGAGGCACTGAAGCTTTCTTT.

The chain combines TRBV14 with TRBJ1-2; D unclear. CDR3 length: 12 residues. Germline V gene sequence: CDR1 SGHDN, CDR2 FVKESK. The V gene lost 4 bases and the J gene lost 8 bases, with 11 bases spanning the gap. CDR3 in DNA: TGTGCCAGCAGCCGAGGCCCCGGGGGCTACACCTTC. It is translated as CASSRGPGGYTF.

This clone has a single count. The chain is built from TRBV4-1 and TRBJ2-5; D not resolved. Germline values: CDR1 MGHRA, CDR2 YSYEKL. V lost 0 bases and J lost 7, with 9 bases in between. The CDR3 spans 13 residues. The CDR3 loop is CASSQESSLTQYF. For the CDR3, the DNA is TGCGCCAGCAGCCAAGAATCTTCTCTGACCCAGTACTTC.

This clone is a singleton in its sample. The chain's CDR3 is CASRQQLGTEAFF. CDR3 bases: TGTGCCAGCAGGCAACAGCTGGGCACTGAAGCTTTCTTT. The chain links TRBV6-6 to TRBJ1-1, with D hard to call. Trimming shortened V by 6 bases and J by 4 bases, and 12 bases separated the two germline ends. The CDR3 runs to 13 residues. Germline lookup yields CDR1 MNHNY and CDR2 SVGAGI (reference sequence).

This sequence joins TRBV3-1 (or the pseudogene TRBV3-2) and TRBJ2-7; 11 nucleotides line up with TRBD1. The CDR3 consists of 14 residues. Looked up from germline, CDR1 is LGHDT and CDR2 is YNNKEL (reference sequence). The V gene end was trimmed by 8 bases and the J gene end by 3 bases; junction bases not matched to a gene: 6. The CDR3 DNA sequence: TGTGCCAGCCAACGCGGGACAGGGGGCTACGAGCAGTACTTC. Residues: CASQRGTGGYEQYF.

J is TRBJ1-1 and V is TRBV3-1 (or the pseudogene TRBV3-2); TRBD1 matches at 7 bases. The CDR3 is 14 amino acids. Looked up from germline, CDR1 is LGHDT and CDR2 is YNNKEL (reference sequence). The V and J ends lost 4 bases and 5 bases, in that order; junction bases with no gene match: 7. The CDR3 reads CASSLSPQGTEAFF. CDR3 DNA: TGTGCCAGCAGCCTAAGCCCACAGGGGACTGAAGCTTTCTTT.

The chain recombines TRBV18 with TRBJ1-4; TRBD1 matches 7 bases. With 4 bases clipped from V and 4 bases from J, the junction kept 6 bases outside the gene matches. From germline, CDR1 is KGHSH and CDR2 LQKENI. The length of the CDR3 is 15 residues. The CDR3 sequence is CASSLQQGFNEKLFF. DNA for the CDR3: TGTGCCAGCTCACTCCAACAGGGGTTTAATGAAAAACTGTTTTTT.

The chain has TRBV5-4 and TRBJ1-2; no reliable D call. V shed 4 bases and J shed 8 bases, with 15 bases lying between them. In germline, CDR1 is SGHNT, CDR2 YYREEE (reference sequence). There are 13 residues in the CDR3. The CDR3 here is CASSLGRTGGYTF. DNA of the CDR3: TGTGCCAGCAGCCTTGGTCGTACGGGGGGCTACACCTTC. Supplemented by reference TRBV5-4 and TRBJ1-2, the full variable domain reads ETGVTQSPTHLIKTRGQQVTLRCSSQSGHNTVSWYQQALGQGPQFIFQYYREEENGRGNFPPRFSGLQFPNYSSELNVNALELDDSALYLCASSLGRTGGYTFGSGTRLTVV.

The V gene is TRBV27, the J gene TRBJ1-1; D gene uncertain. There are 14 residues in the CDR3. The V and J ends lost 6 bases and 5 bases respectively, with 16 bases between them. CDR1 MNHEY and CDR2 SMNVEV come from the germline V gene (reference sequence). DNA of the CDR3: TGTGCCAGCAGCTGGGGTCCCTCGGGAACTGAAGCTTTCTTT. It codes for CASSWGPSGTEAFF.

There are a few counts of this clone. The chain is built from TRBV19 and TRBJ2-3; D perhaps matches TRBD2 (6 bases). The CDR3 covers 15 residues. Germline loops: CDR1 LNHDA, CDR2 SQIVND (reference sequence). V was clipped by 7 bases and J by 1 base, with 15 bases between them. The CDR3 loop is CASTQVGGGTDTQYF. Written as DNA, the CDR3 is TGTGCCAGTACCCAAGTCGGGGGAGGCACAGATACGCAGTATTTT.

V and J are TRBV11-2 and TRBJ2-1, with 9 bases identical to TRBD1. CDR3 length: 18 amino acids. V lost 0 bases to trimming and J lost 4 bases; unmatched junction nucleotides: 10. The germline CDR1 and CDR2 sequences are SGHAT and FQNNGV. The DNA of the CDR3 is TGTGCCAGCAGCTTAGAAGGCGCGGGGACAGGGATTTACAATGAGCAGTTCTTC. Translation: CASSLEGAGTGIYNEQFF.

The gene calls are TRBV4-2 and TRBJ1-5; D is uncertain. Trimming left V 2 bases short and J 1 base short, with 12 bases between. CDR1 is LGHNA, CDR2 YNFKEQ, per germline. The CDR3 consists of 16 residues. The CDR3 sequence is CASSQFHRRSNQPQHF. Written as DNA, the CDR3 is TGTGCCAGCAGCCAATTTCATCGCCGGAGCAATCAGCCCCAGCATTTT.

V and J are TRBV7-8 and TRBJ2-1, with a possible D match to TRBD2 (5 bases). Trimming removed 6 bases from V and 1 base from J, with 10 bases in between. This CDR3 has 14 amino acids. In germline, CDR1 is SGHVS, CDR2 FQNEAQ. CDR3 in DNA: TGTGCCAGCAGTCCCGGGGATTCCTACAATGAGCAGTTCTTC. Protein sequence: CASSPGDSYNEQFF.

The chain joins TRBV9 to TRBJ1-2; 7 bases line up with TRBD1. There are 15 residues in the CDR3. The junction had 10 bases not matched to a gene; V was cut back by 4 bases and J by 4 bases. In germline, CDR1 is SGDLS, CDR2 YYNGEE. The DNA for the CDR3 is TGTGCCAGCAGCATGGGACAGCCAGGGAGCTATGGCTACACCTTC. Translated, it gives CASSMGQPGSYGYTF.

The gene calls are TRBV10-2 and TRBJ1-3; 7 bases are a match to TRBD1. The CDR3 has 16 amino acids. Germline CDR1 WSHSY, CDR2 SAAADI. V was clipped by 4 bases and J by 0 bases; unmatched bases: 6. The CDR3 sequence: CASSGIQGSSGNTIYF. The CDR3, as DNA: TGCGCCAGCAGTGGTATACAGGGGAGCTCTGGAAACACCATATATTTT.

The table lists this clone with a count of one. The chain combines TRBV28 with TRBJ1-1; 10 nucleotides align to TRBD1. The CDR3 runs to 13 residues. Germline V lookup: CDR1 MDHEN, CDR2 SYDVKM. Trimming took 8 bases from V and 2 from J; bases not matched to a gene: 2. CDR3: CASRDRGNTEAFF. The CDR3 DNA reads TGTGCCAGCCGGGACAGGGGAAACACTGAAGCTTTCTTT.

V gene TRBV4-2 combines with J gene TRBJ2-5, with D perhaps TRBD2 (6 bases). V was shortened by 0 bases and J by 5 bases, with 13 bases between the two germline ends. The CDR3 spans 15 residues. Germline V CDR1 and CDR2: LGHNA, YNFKEQ. This CDR3 is CASSQDRGGWETQYF. The DNA for the CDR3 is TGTGCCAGCAGCCAAGATAGGGGAGGTTGGGAGACCCAGTACTTC.

This chain uses TRBV9 with TRBJ2-1, with TRBD2 as a possible D gene (6 bases). Germline V gene data show CDR1 as SGDLS and CDR2 as YYNGEE. The CDR3 spans 16 residues. Deletions cut 3 bases from V and 6 bases from J, with 19 bases between. CDR3 sequence (DNA): TGTGCCAGCAGCGCCGTTGGGGGGAGAAACAGCAATGAGCAGTTCTTC. Translation gives CASSAVGGRNSNEQFF.

The chain combines TRBV9 with TRBJ2-7, with D possibly matching TRBD2 (6 bases). Trimming took 4 bases from V and 0 from J, leaving 11 bases between them. The germline gives CDR1 SGDLS, CDR2 YYNGEE. This CDR3 is built from 14 residues. The DNA of the CDR3 is TGTGCCAGCAGCTCATACGGGAGCTCCTACGAGCAGTACTTC. It specifies CASSSYGSSYEQYF. Full variable domain (missing parts from reference TRBV9 and TRBJ2-7): DSGVTQTPKHLITATGQRVTLRCSPRSGDLSVYWYQQSLDQGLQFLIQYYNGEERAKGNILERFSAQQFPDLHSELNLSSLELGDSALYFCASSSYGSSYEQYFGPGTRLTVT.

The CDR3 DNA follows: TGTGCCAGCAGTTTGACAGGTGGAGGCTATGGCTACACCTTC. It encodes CASSLTGGGYGYTF. The chain links TRBV28 to TRBJ1-2; D may be TRBD1 (6 bases). V shed 3 bases and J shed 4 bases, with 12 bases lying between them. Germline V CDR1 and CDR2: MDHEN, SYDVKM. There are 14 residues in the CDR3.